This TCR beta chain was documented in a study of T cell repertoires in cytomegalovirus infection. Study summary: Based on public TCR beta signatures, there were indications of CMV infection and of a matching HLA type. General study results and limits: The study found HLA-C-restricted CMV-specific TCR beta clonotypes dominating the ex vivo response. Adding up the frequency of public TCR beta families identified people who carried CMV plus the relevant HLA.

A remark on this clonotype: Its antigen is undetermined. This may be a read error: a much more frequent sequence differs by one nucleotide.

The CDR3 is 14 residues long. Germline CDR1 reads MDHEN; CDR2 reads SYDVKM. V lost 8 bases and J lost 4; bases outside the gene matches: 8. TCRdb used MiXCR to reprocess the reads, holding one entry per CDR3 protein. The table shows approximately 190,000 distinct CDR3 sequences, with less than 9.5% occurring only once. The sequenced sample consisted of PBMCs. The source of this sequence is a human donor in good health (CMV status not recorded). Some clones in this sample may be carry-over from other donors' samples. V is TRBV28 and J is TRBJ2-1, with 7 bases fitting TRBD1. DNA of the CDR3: TGTGCCAGCGAGGGAAGGGGGCCTTACAATGAGCAGTTCTTC. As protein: CASEGRGPYNEQFF.